Below, 4 T cell receptor beta chains from the same sample are listed, as sequenced in a study of CD8 T cells in Susac syndrome. With random hexamers, reverse transcription was performed on roughly 0.45 to 1 ug of RNA. TCRdb fed the immunoSEQ multiplex PCR reads into MiXCR, producing one record per CDR3 protein. The sample lists some 70,000 distinct CDR3 sequences, just under 95% occurring once. Sample: CD8+ T cells from PBMCs. These receptors were obtained from a human donor with multiple sclerosis.

A few counts support this clonotype. The chain recombines TRBV2 with TRBJ2-1, with 7 bases identical to TRBD2. In germline, CDR1 is SNHLY, CDR2 FYNNEI. Trimming took 3 bases from V and 7 from J; bases not matched to a gene: 12. The CDR3 is 16 residues long. The CDR3 loop reads CASSEVAGVIWNEQFF. CDR3 nucleotide sequence: TGTGCCAGCAGTGAGGTGGCGGGAGTGATTTGGAATGAGCAGTTCTTC.

The V and J genes are TRBV13 and TRBJ2-5; 7 bases map to TRBD2. Germline lookup yields CDR1 PRHDT and CDR2 FYEKMQ (reference sequence). CDR3 length: 14 residues. With 5 bases clipped from V and 3 bases from J, the junction kept 6 bases outside the gene matches. The CDR3 region is CASSPRTREETQYF. In DNA form, the CDR3 reads TGTGCCAGCAGCCCACGGACTAGAGAAGAGACCCAGTACTTC.

V and J are TRBV25-1 and TRBJ1-1; a possible D gene is TRBD1 (5 bases). The V gene lost 4 bases and the J gene lost 6 bases, with 12 bases spanning the gap. Germline values: CDR1 MGHDK, CDR2 SYGVNS. This CDR3 comprises 13 residues. Here the CDR3 reads CASSAGVGAEAFF. As DNA, the CDR3 is TGTGCCAGCAGTGCGGGGGTAGGCGCTGAAGCTTTCTTT.

The chain recombines TRBV20-1 with TRBJ2-7; 9 positions agree with TRBD2. This CDR3 comprises 14 residues. Germline V gene lookup returns CDR1 DFQATT and CDR2 SNEGSKA (reference sequence). V gave up 0 bases and J gave up 6 bases; unmatched junction bases: 6. This chain's CDR3 is CSARELAGISEQYF. The CDR3 DNA sequence: TGCAGTGCTAGAGAGCTAGCGGGAATCTCCGAGCAGTACTTC.